What follows are 20 T cell receptor beta chains derived from one specimen sequenced in a study of T cells in Graves' hyperthyroidism and ophthalmopathy. RNA transcripts were the template for amplifying TCR beta CDR3 regions. Primed by the HTBI set, a first-round RT-PCR was run on the TCR CDR3. TCRdb fed the multiplex PCR reads into MiXCR, producing one record per CDR3 protein. The sample includes 350,000 or so distinct CDR3 sequences, 18% of them seen just once. The sequenced material came from blood. These receptors were taken from a woman aged 35 to 49 with Graves' ophthalmopathy.

This clonotype was observed at least ten times. Here the CDR3 reads CASSFSQGRNIQYF. DNA of the CDR3: TGTGCCAGCAGTTTCAGTCAGGGGAGAAACATTCAGTACTTC. The chain recombines TRBV12-3 or TRBV12-4 with TRBJ2-4; possibly TRBD1 for D (6 bases). The CDR3 covers 14 residues. Trimming cost V 3 bases and J 6 bases, with 12 bases left between them.

This clonotype was seen many times. V and J are TRBV7-9 and TRBJ2-5, with D perhaps TRBD1 (5 bases). Germline V gives CDR1 SEHNR, CDR2 FQNEAQ (reference sequence). The CDR3 is 13 amino acids. The V gene lost 5 bases and the J gene lost 4 bases, with 11 bases spanning the gap. The CDR3 spells CASSQGLGETQYF. The CDR3 bases are TGTGCCAGCAGCCAGGGTTTAGGAGAGACCCAGTACTTC.

This clonotype has a count of ten or more. The chain links TRBV28 to TRBJ2-7; the D is unclear. Germline V gene sequence: CDR1 MDHEN, CDR2 SYDVKM. The CDR3 totals 17 residues. The V and J ends lost 3 bases and 0 bases respectively, with 18 bases between them. CDR3 coding DNA: TGTGCCAGCAGTTTTCTGGGGTCAGTACGTAGCTCCTACGAGCAGTACTTC. The encoded protein is CASSFLGSVRSSYEQYF.

This chain connects TRBV12-3 or TRBV12-4 to TRBJ1-1; D perhaps matches TRBD1 (6 bases). V was cut by 6 bases and J by 1 base, with 15 bases left in between. The CDR3 sequence is 15 residues long. The CDR3 DNA sequence: TGTGCCAGCAGGGTGCAGATGGGGGCGAACACTGAAGCTTTCTTT. Translation gives CASRVQMGANTEAFF.

The genes are TRBV18 and TRBJ2-7, with 10 bases identical to TRBD1. The CDR3 totals 18 residues. Trimming removed 3 bases from V and 2 bases from J; junction bases left unmatched: 13. Germline V gene data show CDR1 as KGHSH and CDR2 as LQKENI. Here the CDR3 reads CASSPRRTLDRGPYEQYF. CDR3 nucleotide sequence: TGTGCCAGCTCACCTCGACGTACCCTTGACAGGGGGCCCTACGAGCAGTACTTC.

This clonotype was seen ten or more times. The chain uses TRBV29-1 and TRBJ2-7, with 11 bases matching TRBD2. CDR3 length equals 18 residues. Germline CDR1 and CDR2: SQVTM and ANQGSEA. Trimming took 3 bases from V and 2 from J; bases not matched to a gene: 15. This CDR3 reads CSVEGAAETSGSTYEQYF. The CDR3 nucleotides read TGCAGCGTTGAGGGGGCTGCCGAAACTAGCGGGAGTACCTACGAGCAGTACTTC.

There are a few counts of this clonotype. CDR3 region: CASSQVLEGSTEAFF. CDR3 sequence (DNA): TGCGCCAGCAGCCAAGTCCTGGAGGGGAGCACTGAAGCTTTCTTT. The chain links TRBV4-1 to TRBJ1-1; D might be TRBD1 (5 bases). CDR1 is MGHRA, CDR2 YSYEKL, per germline. V was pared by 1 base and J by 4 bases, with 13 bases between. The CDR3 is 15 amino acids.

In its sample, this clonotype was seen many times. The J gene is TRBJ1-1, the V gene TRBV6-5; D is uncertain. CDR1 MNHEY and CDR2 SVGAGI come from the germline V gene. V gave up 5 bases and J gave up 2 bases, with 9 bases separating them. The CDR3 has 13 residues. The CDR3 nucleotides are TGTGCCAGCAGTAACCTTGTAAACACTGAAGCTTTCTTT. This sequence encodes CASSNLVNTEAFF.

In its sample, this clonotype was seen a few times. The J gene is TRBJ1-2, the V gene TRBV20-1; no definite D call. Per germline, CDR1 DFQATT and CDR2 SNEGSKA (reference sequence). Trimming removed 0 bases from V and 2 bases from J, with 10 bases in between. CDR3 size: 14 residues. CDR3 protein: CSARDLTPNYGYTF. The CDR3 DNA sequence: TGCAGTGCTAGAGATCTGACACCGAACTATGGCTACACCTTC.

This clonotype has a count of ten or more. The chain is built from TRBV7-9 and TRBJ2-7, with 8 bases identical to TRBD1. V was pared by 0 bases and J by 6 bases, with 10 bases of the junction left unmatched. CDR3 length: 16 residues. Germline lookup yields CDR1 SEHNR and CDR2 FQNEAQ (reference sequence). For the CDR3, the DNA is TGTGCCAGCAGCTTAGCGGCGGACAGGGAAAGGGGCGAGCAGTACTTC. The encoded protein is CASSLAADRERGEQYF.

This clonotype has a count of ten or more. V and J are TRBV6-4 and TRBJ1-1; the D gene is possibly TRBD1 (6 bases). V was shortened by 2 bases and J by 4 bases, with 8 bases between the two germline ends. Germline CDR1 and CDR2: MRHNA and SNTAGT. CDR3 length equals 13 residues. CDR3 residues: CASSDTDSTEAFF. The CDR3 bases are TGTGCCAGCAGTGACACGGACAGCACTGAAGCTTTCTTT.

The V and J genes are TRBV12-3 or TRBV12-4 and TRBJ1-3, with D possibly TRBD1 on 5 matching bases. The CDR3 loop spans 13 amino acids. With 5 bases removed from V and 4 bases from J, the gap between germline ends came to 9 bases. The CDR3 DNA follows: TGTGCCAGCAGTGAGGGGTCGGGAAACACCATATATTTT. Protein sequence: CASSEGSGNTIYF.

This clonotype was seen many times. The rearrangement uses TRBV20-1 and TRBJ2-5, with TRBD1 matching 8 bases. Trimming removed 3 bases from V and 3 bases from J; junction bases left unmatched: 12. The CDR3 length is 16 residues. Germline values: CDR1 DFQATT, CDR2 SNEGSKA (reference sequence). The CDR3 region has the DNA TGCAGTGCTAGGCCCGACAGGGGAGGTTTGGAAGAGACCCAGTACTTC. Its translation: CSARPDRGGLEETQYF.

The chain joins TRBV30 to TRBJ2-5; 7 bases align to TRBD2. Germline-derived CDR1 and CDR2 are GTSNPN and SVGIG (reference sequence). CDR3 length: 13 amino acids. V lost 4 bases to trimming and J lost 3 bases; unmatched junction nucleotides: 5. The chain's CDR3 is CAWNGEGKETQYF. The CDR3, as DNA: TGTGCCTGGAATGGGGAGGGGAAAGAGACCCAGTACTTC. The whole variable domain, remainder taken from reference TRBV30 and TRBJ2-5, is SQTIHQWPATLVQPVGSPLSLECTVEGTSNPNLYWYRQAAGRGLQLLFYSVGIGQISSEVPQNLSASRPQDRQFILSSKKLLLSDSGFYLCAWNGEGKETQYFGPGTRLLVL.

This clonotype was counted many times. This chain connects TRBV6-1 to TRBJ2-6, with TRBD1 identical over 8 bases. CDR3 length: 15 residues. The ends lost 5 bases at V and 3 bases at J; junction bases unmatched: 3. Germline V CDR1 and CDR2: MNHNS, SASEGT. The CDR3 DNA sequence: TGTGCCAGCAGTAGCAGGGGGCGTGGGGCCAACGTCCTGACTTTC. Protein: CASSSRGRGANVLTF.

The chain joins TRBV12-3 or TRBV12-4 to TRBJ2-2; D unclear. The CDR3 has 14 amino acids. The V end was cut by 5 bases, the J end by 6 bases, with 13 bases between. The chain's CDR3 is CASSDLGSAGELFF. The CDR3 nucleotides read TGTGCCAGCAGTGATCTGGGGTCGGCCGGGGAGCTGTTTTTT.

This clonotype was recorded at least ten times. The chain carries TRBV2 and TRBJ2-4; 8 positions match TRBD2. With V trimmed by 6 bases and J by 3 bases, 10 bases remained unmatched. In germline, CDR1 is SNHLY, CDR2 FYNNEI. The CDR3 length is 16 residues. The CDR3 sequence is CASRADSGIGKNIQYF. The CDR3 region has the DNA TGTGCCAGCAGAGCCGATAGCGGGATCGGCAAAAACATTCAGTACTTC. Full variable domain (rest looked up from reference TRBV2 and TRBJ2-4): EPEVTQTPSHQVTQMGQEVILRCVPISNHLYFYWYRQILGQKVEFLVSFYNNEISEKSEIFDDQFSVERPDGSNFTLKIRSTKLEDSAMYFCASRADSGIGKNIQYFGAGTRLSVL.

In its sample, this clonotype was seen many times. This chain joins TRBV4-1 and TRBJ2-7; D is uncertain. The V end lost 1 base, the J end lost 0 bases, and 7 bases lay between the germline ends. The germline V gene encodes CDR1 MGHRA and CDR2 YSYEKL. The CDR3 has 14 residues. CDR3 protein: CASSQGRSSYEQYF. The CDR3 DNA is TGCGCCAGCAGCCAAGGGAGAAGCTCCTACGAGCAGTACTTC.

This clonotype was recorded at least ten times. The chain is built from TRBV6-1 and TRBJ1-6; TRBD1 is a possible D gene (6 bases). The CDR3 runs to 16 residues. The germline V gene has CDR1 MNHNS and CDR2 SASEGT. Trimming left V 0 bases short and J 9 bases short, with 15 bases between. The CDR3 is CASSEAGWGASSPLHF. CDR3 bases: TGTGCCAGCAGTGAAGCGGGGTGGGGGGCGAGTTCACCCCTCCACTTT.

Many counts were recorded for this clonotype. The V and J genes are TRBV30 and TRBJ1-1; D perhaps matches TRBD1 (5 bases). Germline V gene sequence: CDR1 GTSNPN, CDR2 SVGIG (reference sequence). This CDR3 has 13 residues. V was pared by 3 bases and J by 7 bases, with 15 bases between. The CDR3 nucleotides read TGTGCCTGGAGGGGGGGAGGTTGGCATGAAGCTTTCTTT. Translating it yields CAWRGGGWHEAFF.